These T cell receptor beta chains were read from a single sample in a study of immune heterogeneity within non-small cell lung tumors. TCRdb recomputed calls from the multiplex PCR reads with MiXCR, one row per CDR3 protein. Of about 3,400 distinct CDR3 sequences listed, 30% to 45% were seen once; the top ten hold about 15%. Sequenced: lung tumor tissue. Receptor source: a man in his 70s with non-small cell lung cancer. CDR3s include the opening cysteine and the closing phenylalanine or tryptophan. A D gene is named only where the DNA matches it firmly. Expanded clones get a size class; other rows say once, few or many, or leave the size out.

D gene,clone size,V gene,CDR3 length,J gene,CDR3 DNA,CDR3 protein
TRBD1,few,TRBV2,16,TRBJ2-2,TGTGCCAGCAGGGTCCTGGCAGGGGGCGATTCCGGGGAGCTGTTTTTT,CASRVLAGGDSGELFF
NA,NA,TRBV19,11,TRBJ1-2,TGTGCCAGGGGCTTGGTTGATGGCTACACCTTC,CARGLVDGYTF
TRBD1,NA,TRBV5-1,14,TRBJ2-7,TGCGCCAGCAGCGGCCTAGGGACAGGCTACGAGCAGTACTTC,CASSGLGTGYEQYF
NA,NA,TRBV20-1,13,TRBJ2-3,TGCAGTGCTAGGACAATAGGGGGGGAAAATCAGTATTTT,CSARTIGGENQYF
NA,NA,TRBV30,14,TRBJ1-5,TGTGCCTGGAGTGTCGGGGGTACGCTAGGGCCCCAGCATTTT,CAWSVGGTLGPQHF
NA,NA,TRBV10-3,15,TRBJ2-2,TGTGCCACTTCCCTGGGGGGACCTCTAACCGGGGAGCTGTTTTTT,CATSLGGPLTGELFF
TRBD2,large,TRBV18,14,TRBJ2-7,TGTGCCAGCTCATCCGGACTAGCGGGCTACGAGCAGTACTTC,CASSSGLAGYEQYF
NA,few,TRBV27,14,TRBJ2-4,TGTGCCAGCAGCGTAGGGATTACCAAAAACATTCAGTACTTC,CASSVGITKNIQYF
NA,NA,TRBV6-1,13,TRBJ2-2,TGTGCCAGCAGTCCCGGTGCGCCCGGGGAGCTGTTTTTT,CASSPGAPGELFF
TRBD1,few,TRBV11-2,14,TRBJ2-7,TGTGCCATCAGCACCAGACAGGGAACCTACGAGCAGTACTTC,CAISTRQGTYEQYF
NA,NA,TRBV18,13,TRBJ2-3,TGTGCCAGCTCACCGGGGGACTCCGGGCCGCAGTATTTT,CASSPGDSGPQYF
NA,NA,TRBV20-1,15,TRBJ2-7,TGCAGTGCTAGATGGGTGGGGGAGCAAAACTACGAGCAGTACTTC,CSARWVGEQNYEQYF
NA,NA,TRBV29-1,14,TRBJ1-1,TGCAGCGTTGAATCGTTCTCCAGGAACACTGAAGCTTTCTTT,CSVESFSRNTEAFF
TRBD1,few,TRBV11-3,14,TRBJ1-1,TGTGCCAGCAGCCCCGGACAGGGCTCCACTGAAGCTTTCTTT,CASSPGQGSTEAFF
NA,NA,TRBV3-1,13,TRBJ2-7,TGTGCCAGCAGCCACCTTACAGGTCTTGAGCAGTACTTC,CASSHLTGLEQYF
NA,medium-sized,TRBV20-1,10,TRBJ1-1,TGCAGTGCGACCGGCCGGGAAGCTTTCTTT,CSATGREAFF
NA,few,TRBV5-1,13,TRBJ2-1,TGCGCCAGCAGCGTATGGGATTACAATGAGCAGTTCTTC,CASSVWDYNEQFF
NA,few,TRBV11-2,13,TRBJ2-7,TGTGCCAGCAGCCTCTACCGGGCCGTGGCCCAGGAGTTC,CASSLYRAVAQEF
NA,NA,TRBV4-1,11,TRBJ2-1,TGCGCCAGCAGCCAAGGCAATGAGCAGTTCTTC,CASSQGNEQFF
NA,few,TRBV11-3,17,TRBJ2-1,TGTGCCAGCAGTCAACTTGCGGGGACAATCTCCTACAATGAGCAGTTCTTC,CASSQLAGTISYNEQFF
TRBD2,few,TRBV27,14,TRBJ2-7,TGTGCCAGCAGCTTAACTAGCGTCTCCTACGAGCAGTACTTC,CASSLTSVSYEQYF
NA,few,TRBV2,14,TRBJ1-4,TGTGCCAGCACCCAAAGTCTAAATAATGAAAAACTGTTTTTT,CASTQSLNNEKLFF
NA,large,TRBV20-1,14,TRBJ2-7,TGCAGTGCCAAAGGGACTCTTAGCTCCTACGAGCAGTACTTC,CSAKGTLSSYEQYF
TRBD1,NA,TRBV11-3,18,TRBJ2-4,TGTGCCAGCAGCAGCCGGGACAGGGGGCCGGTTTCCAAAAACATTCAGTACTTC,CASSSRDRGPVSKNIQYF
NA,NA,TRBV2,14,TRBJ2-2,TGTGCCAGCAGTGTTATAATCGGGACCGGGGAGCTGTTTTTT,CASSVIIGTGELFF
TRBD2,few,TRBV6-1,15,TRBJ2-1,TGTGCCAGCAGTAAAGTAGCGGGAGAAGGCAATGAGCAGTTCTTC,CASSKVAGEGNEQFF
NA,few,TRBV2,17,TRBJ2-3,TGTGCCAGCGTCTTGAGTGTGGCTTTCAGCTCGACAGATACGCAGTATTTT,CASVLSVAFSSTDTQYF
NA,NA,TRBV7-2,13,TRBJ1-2,TGTGCCAGCAGCTTAGTCGGACTCTATGGCTACACCTTC,CASSLVGLYGYTF
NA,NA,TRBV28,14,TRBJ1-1,TGTGCCAGCCGGGACACGGGCGGCGCCACTGAAGCTTTCTTT,CASRDTGGATEAFF
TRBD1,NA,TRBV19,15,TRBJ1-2,TGTGCCGGTGGCATGACAGGGGGTCTCGGCTATGGCTACACCTTC,CAGGMTGGLGYGYTF
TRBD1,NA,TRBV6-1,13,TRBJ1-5,TGTGCCGCACAGGGGGCACTCAATCAGCCCCAGCATTTT,CAAQGALNQPQHF
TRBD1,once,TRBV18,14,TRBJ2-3,TGTGCCAGCTCCCTACAACAGGGGTCAGATACGCAGTATTTT,CASSLQQGSDTQYF
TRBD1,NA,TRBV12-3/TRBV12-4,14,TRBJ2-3,TGTGCCAGCAGTTTGGGGACAGGGACAGATACGCAGTATTTT,CASSLGTGTDTQYF
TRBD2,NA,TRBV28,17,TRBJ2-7,TGTGCCAGCAGGCCTCCGGGACTAGCGGGAGGAAAGTACGAGCAGTACTTC,CASRPPGLAGGKYEQYF
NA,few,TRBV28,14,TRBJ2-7,TGTGCCAGCAGTTTATGGCCCAGAGACTACGAGCAGTACTTC,CASSLWPRDYEQYF
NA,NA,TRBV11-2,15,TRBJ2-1,TGTGCCAGCAGCTTAGAGGGCGGGGAGTACAATGAGCAGTTCTTC,CASSLEGGEYNEQFF
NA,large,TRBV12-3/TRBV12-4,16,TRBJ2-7,TGTGCCAGCAGTTGGGGTGGGGGGAGCTACTACTACGAGCAGTACTTC,CASSWGGGSYYYEQYF
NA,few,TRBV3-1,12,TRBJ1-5,TGTGCCAGCAGCCAACCTGGTCAGCCCCAGCATTTT,CASSQPGQPQHF
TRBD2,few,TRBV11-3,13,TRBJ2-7,TGTGCCAGCCAGCTAGCGGGACCCTACGAGCAGTACTTC,CASQLAGPYEQYF
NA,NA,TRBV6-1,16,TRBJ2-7,TGTGCCAGCAGTGAAGCAACGGTGGGAGGCCTGGGGGAGCAGTACTTC,CASSEATVGGLGEQYF